This T cell receptor (beta chain) was retrieved from a study of blood T cell repertoires in COVID-19. On the study more broadly: COVID-19 samples, acute and convalescent, were from the United States, Italy and Spain. T cells, B-cell-depleted T cells, or PBMCs provided the cDNA or gDNA that served as material.

As processed by the authors: Nucleated cell number was recorded as an estimate derived from reference gene primer amplification. The protocol was immunoSEQ multiplex PCR, while the TCRdb copy is restricted to in-frame clones and leaves out a portion. V, J and clone size reflect that table, while D and trimming were determined from the DNA. Of some 200,000 clones listed, 88% were seen once; the top ten hold roughly 5.6%. Germline CDR1 and CDR2: SGHNT and YENEEA. V lost 6 bases and J lost 3; bases outside the gene matches: 9. CDR3 length: 15 residues. This clone was seen a few times. The origin of this receptor is a man aged 35 to 55 with active or convalescent COVID-19. Sequenced: peripheral blood. This chain links TRBV11-3 with TRBJ2-7, with TRBD1 matching 9 bases. The CDR3 DNA follows: TGTGCCAGCAGGGGCGGGGACAGGGCCTACTACGAGCAGTACTTC. It specifies CASRGGDRAYYEQYF. Combining the CDR3 with reference TRBV11-3 and TRBJ2-7 gives the whole variable domain EAGVVQSPRYKIIEKKQPVAFWCNPISGHNTLYWYLQNLGQGPELLIRYENEEAVDDSQLPKDRFSAERLKGVDSTLKIQPAELGDSAVYLCASRGGDRAYYEQYFGPGTRLTVT.